The clone carrying this T cell receptor beta chain was seen only once. Its antigen remains unknown. As processed by the authors: Junction-only immunoSEQ data arrived without quality scores, meaning filtering differed. The data were produced by immunoSEQ multiplex PCR, yet TCRdb's version contains in-frame clones alone and is incomplete. For V, J and clone size, that table is used; D and trimming come from the DNA. There are roughly 2.2 million clones in the sample; less than 95% occur only once, and 0.37% lies in the top ten. This record belongs to a study of shared clonotypes between healthy human individuals. Study as a whole: Donors had three CD4 naive, three CD4 memory, two CD8 naive and one CD8 memory plate apiece. General study results and limits: The four-donor shared clonotypes exceeded non-shared clonotypes in generation probability, with non-shared ones scoring lower.

The CDR3 covers 15 residues. Germline V gene data show CDR1 as LGHNT and CDR2 as FRNRAP. With 1 base clipped from V and 7 bases from J, the junction kept 3 bases outside the gene matches. The chain is built from TRBV12-5 and TRBJ1-4, with 10 bases identical to TRBD1. The sequence was collected from a man between 18 and 35 years old in good health. Some clones in this sample may be carry-over from other donors' samples. The sequenced sample was naive CD4+ T cells from PBMCs. Subset reported: CD45RA+ positively selected. CDR3 sequence: CASGLDRTGGEKLFF. The CDR3 nucleotides read TGTGCTAGTGGTTTGGACCGGACAGGGGGTGAAAAACTGTTTTTT.